These 27 T cell receptor beta chains share one sample of origin, sequenced in a study of T cell responses to AZD1222 COVID-19 vaccine. TCRdb's copy holds only in-frame clones and misses some; the assay was immunoSEQ multiplex PCR. The sample records 130,000 or so clones, around 92% being singletons. The sequencing used peripheral blood, collected on day 0 of AZD1222 vaccination. The source of these receptors is an adult in good health.

The chain recombines TRBV4-1 with TRBJ1-1; D unresolved. Germline values: CDR1 MGHRA, CDR2 YSYEKL. Trimming shortened V by 0 bases and J by 6 bases, and 8 bases separated the two germline ends. The CDR3 is 13 residues long. CDR3 sequence: CASSQDWRAEAFF. The CDR3 nucleotides read TGCGCCAGCAGCCAAGATTGGAGGGCTGAAGCTTTCTTT.

This clone showed up just a few times. The V and J genes are TRBV6-5 and TRBJ1-1; perhaps TRBD1 as D (6 bases). This CDR3 is 14 amino acids long. Germline V gene sequence: CDR1 MNHEY, CDR2 SVGAGI. Between the trimmed V and J ends, which lost 6 bases and 2 bases, there was a span of 13 bases. The CDR3 DNA follows: TGTGCCAGCAGACGACAGGTAGCTAACACTGAAGCTTTCTTT. Its protein is CASRRQVANTEAFF.

The chain uses TRBV10-3 and TRBJ2-5; D call uncertain. Germline CDR1 reads ENHRY; CDR2 reads SYGVKD. V gave up 3 bases and J gave up 1 base, with 6 bases separating them. The CDR3 extends over 13 amino acids. The DNA for the CDR3 is TGTGCCATCAGTGACCCCCCCCAAGAGACCCAGTACTTC. This sequence encodes CAISDPPQETQYF.

The V and J genes are TRBV25-1 and TRBJ1-2; a possible D gene is TRBD1 (6 bases). This CDR3 comprises 12 residues. Germline V gene lookup returns CDR1 MGHDK and CDR2 SYGVNS. V lost 8 bases to trimming and J lost 8 bases, with 15 bases between them. In nucleotides, the CDR3 is TGTGCCAGCTCGATAGGGGGGGAGGGCTACACCTTC. Its translation: CASSIGGEGYTF.

The J gene is TRBJ2-2, the V gene TRBV5-3, with D possibly called TRBD1 or TRBD2 (5 bases each). TRBV5-3 is reported as an ORF; its role is uncertain. Between the trimmed V and J ends, which lost 5 bases and 6 bases, there was a span of 11 bases. This CDR3 comprises 13 residues. The CDR3 region has the DNA TGTGCCAGAAGATTCGGGGCGTCCGGGGAGCTGTTTTTT. Residues: CARRFGASGELFF.

CDR3 region: CASSLTVSSGNTIYF. The DNA for the CDR3 is TGTGCCAGCAGTTTGACAGTTAGCTCTGGAAACACCATATATTTT. V gene TRBV28 combines with J gene TRBJ1-3, with TRBD1 as a possible D gene (5 bases). This CDR3 is 15 amino acids long. Germline V gives CDR1 MDHEN, CDR2 SYDVKM. Trimming cost V 3 bases and J 0 bases, with 9 bases left between them.

The CDR3 nucleotides are TGTGCCAGCAGCCTTGCCTACCCCCATGGCTACACCTTC. Translated: CASSLAYPHGYTF. V and J are TRBV28 and TRBJ1-2, with D unclear. V shed 6 bases and J shed 6 bases, with 14 bases lying between them. The CDR3 is 13 amino acids. Germline CDR1 MDHEN, CDR2 SYDVKM.

The chain employs TRBV3-1 (or the pseudogene TRBV3-2) and TRBJ1-3; D uncertain. CDR1 LGHDT and CDR2 YNNKEL come from the germline V gene (reference sequence). The ends were cut back, 0 bases at V and 1 base at J, with 7 bases in the middle. The length of the CDR3 is 15 residues. CDR3 sequence (DNA): TGTGCCAGCAGCCAAGAGCGGGTATCTGGAAACACCATATATTTT. Its protein is CASSQERVSGNTIYF.

The rearrangement uses TRBV21-1 and TRBJ2-7; the table's D call of TRBD1 was not tested on the DNA. TRBV21-1 is assigned pseudogene status. The CDR3 contains 17 residues. DNA for the CDR3: TGTGCCAGCAGCAAAGTAGGTAAACAGATTACCCTCTACGAGCAGTACTTC. This codes for CASSKVGKQITLYEQYF.

The gene calls are TRBV30 and TRBJ1-4; 10 bases are shared with TRBD1. There are 13 residues in the CDR3. V shed 8 bases, J shed 5 bases, and the junction held 5 bases outside the gene matches. From germline, CDR1 is GTSNPN and CDR2 SVGIG (reference sequence). CDR3 DNA sequence: TGTGCCGGTAGGACAGGGGGGAATGAAAAACTGTTTTTT. Translating it yields CAGRTGGNEKLFF.

V gene TRBV25-1 combines with J gene TRBJ2-1; TRBD2 matches at 10 bases. Trimming at V came to 5 bases and at J to 10 bases, leaving 5 bases not matched to a gene. This CDR3 contains 13 residues. Germline lookup yields CDR1 MGHDK and CDR2 SYGVNS. CDR3 protein: CASSSSGSREQFF. DNA for the CDR3: TGTGCCAGCAGTTCTAGCGGGAGCCGCGAGCAGTTCTTC.

The chain joins TRBV7-3 to TRBJ1-5; D uncertain. Germline CDR1 SGHTA, CDR2 FQGTGA. CDR3 length equals 14 residues. V was trimmed by 5 bases and J by 6 bases, leaving 14 bases between them. The CDR3: CASSRMGGGQPQHF. CDR3 nucleotides: TGTGCCAGCAGCCGTATGGGCGGAGGTCAGCCCCAGCATTTT.

The chain carries TRBV3-1 (or the pseudogene TRBV3-2) and TRBJ2-5; D perhaps matches TRBD2 (6 bases). Germline V gives CDR1 LGHDT, CDR2 YNNKEL (reference sequence). This CDR3 has 16 residues. Trimming cost V 4 bases and J 5 bases, with 20 bases left between them. The chain's CDR3 is CASSPRLGPSFETQYF. In DNA, the CDR3 is TGTGCCAGCAGCCCACGACTAGGGCCCTCTTTTGAGACCCAGTACTTC.

J is TRBJ2-3 and V is TRBV6-6, with 14 nucleotides matching TRBD2. This CDR3 is built from 17 residues. J was trimmed by 5 bases and V by 5 bases; bases with no gene match: 9. Germline V gene sequence: CDR1 MNHNY, CDR2 SVGAGI (reference sequence). The CDR3 reads CASSPMTSGRAKDTQYF. In nucleotides, the CDR3 is TGTGCCAGCAGTCCCATGACTAGCGGGAGGGCCAAAGATACGCAGTATTTT.

V is TRBV3-1 (or the pseudogene TRBV3-2) and J is TRBJ2-7; 9 nucleotides line up with TRBD1. This CDR3 region has 16 residues. With V trimmed by 4 bases and J by 1 base, 8 bases remained unmatched. CDR1 is LGHDT, CDR2 YNNKEL, per germline (reference sequence). CDR3 amino acids: CASSRAGQGISYEQYF. CDR3 in DNA: TGTGCCAGCAGCCGAGCTGGACAGGGGATTTCCTACGAGCAGTACTTC.

The chain joins TRBV5-4 to TRBJ2-2, with TRBD1 matching over 11 bases. The CDR3 extends over 16 amino acids. Germline CDR1 is SGHNT and CDR2 is YYREEE (reference sequence). V lost 3 bases and J lost 0; bases outside the gene matches: 1. The CDR3 DNA sequence: TGTGCCAGCAGCTCGGGACAGGGGGCGAACACCGGGGAGCTGTTTTTT. Amino acids: CASSSGQGANTGELFF. Full variable domain (outside the CDR3, taken from reference TRBV5-4 and TRBJ2-2): ETGVTQSPTHLIKTRGQQVTLRCSSQSGHNTVSWYQQALGQGPQFIFQYYREEENGRGNFPPRFSGLQFPNYSSELNVNALELDDSALYLCASSSGQGANTGELFFGEGSRLTVL.

This sequence joins TRBV9 and TRBJ1-3; TRBD1 aligns across 12 bases. V lost 4 bases, J lost 2 bases, and 7 bases stayed unmatched. Germline values: CDR1 SGDLS, CDR2 YYNGEE. The CDR3 runs 17 residues. The CDR3 here is CASSKGGQGATGNTIYF. In nucleotides, the CDR3 is TGTGCCAGCAGCAAAGGGGGACAGGGGGCCACTGGAAACACCATATATTTT.

V is TRBV7-9 and J is TRBJ1-5; D remains unclear. The V end was cut by 1 base, the J end by 5 bases, with 9 bases between. Germline assignment: CDR1 SEHNR and CDR2 FQNEAQ (reference sequence). The CDR3 totals 14 residues. The CDR3, as DNA: TGTGCCAGCAGCTTAGATAGGGTTCATCAGCCCCAGCATTTT. Translating gives CASSLDRVHQPQHF.

The rearrangement uses TRBV15 and TRBJ2-1, with D possibly called TRBD1 or TRBD2 (6 bases each). CDR3 length equals 17 residues. V was pared by 0 bases and J by 6 bases, with 18 bases between. Germline CDR1 LNHNV, CDR2 YYDKDF (reference sequence). In DNA form, the CDR3 reads TGTGCCACCAGCAGAGATAAAAGGAGGGGGTCCCTCAATGAGCAGTTCTTC. Encoded protein: CATSRDKRRGSLNEQFF.

The chain uses TRBV7-9 and TRBJ2-7; 8 bases map to TRBD2. J lost 6 bases, V lost 5 bases, and 6 bases had no gene match. CDR3 length: 13 amino acids. Per the germline V gene, CDR1 is SEHNR and CDR2 is FQNEAQ (reference sequence). CDR3 loop: CASSPAGALEQYF. CDR3 coding DNA: TGTGCCAGCAGCCCAGCGGGAGCACTCGAGCAGTACTTC.

The rearrangement links TRBV6-5 to TRBJ2-5; TRBD2 aligns across 7 bases. J was trimmed by 2 bases and V by 6 bases; bases with no gene match: 6. CDR1 MNHEY and CDR2 SVGAGI come from the germline V gene. The CDR3 runs to 14 residues. Here the CDR3 reads CASSLGGEQETQYF. The DNA for the CDR3 is TGTGCCAGCAGCCTTGGGGGGGAACAAGAGACCCAGTACTTC.

The gene calls are TRBV4-1 and TRBJ1-6; D ambiguous. This CDR3 spans 16 amino acids. Trimming pared 0 bases from V and 7 bases from J, leaving 13 bases between. The germline gives CDR1 MGHRA, CDR2 YSYEKL. The CDR3 reads CASSQDTAGGNSPLHF. The CDR3 DNA sequence: TGCGCCAGCAGCCAAGATACAGCGGGAGGGAATTCACCCCTCCACTTT.

The chain links TRBV6-5 to TRBJ1-2, with TRBD1 matching 9 bases. V lost 6 bases, J lost 4 bases, and 6 bases stayed unmatched. The CDR3 contains 14 residues. Germline V gene data show CDR1 as MNHEY and CDR2 as SVGAGI. The CDR3 loop is CASRPLQGAYGYTF. The CDR3 DNA reads TGTGCCAGCAGGCCACTACAGGGGGCCTATGGCTACACCTTC.

The chain carries TRBV30 and TRBJ2-1; possibly TRBD2 for D (5 bases). This CDR3 is 16 amino acids long. The V end was cut by 4 bases, the J end by 10 bases, with 26 bases between. CDR1 is GTSNPN and CDR2 is SVGIG in the germline V gene (reference sequence). CDR3 DNA sequence: TGTGCCTGGAATGAGCTTCTCGGACTTCTTGAAGAAGAGCAGTTCTTC. Protein: CAWNELLGLLEEEQFF.

The chain couples TRBV7-8 to TRBJ1-1, with a possible D match to TRBD1 (5 bases). Trimming removed 5 bases at V and 3 bases at J, with 10 bases between. The CDR3 runs to 13 residues. Germline CDR1 reads SGHVS; CDR2 reads FQNEAQ. CDR3 protein: CASSPGTDTEAFF. The CDR3 coding sequence is TGTGCCAGCAGCCCAGGGACGGACACTGAAGCTTTCTTT.

The V call is TRBV4-1, the J call TRBJ2-7, with 8 bases fitting TRBD2. The junction had 4 bases not matched to a gene; V was cut back by 4 bases and J by 2 bases. CDR3 length: 14 amino acids. Per the germline V gene, CDR1 is MGHRA and CDR2 is YSYEKL. The CDR3 DNA reads TGCGCCAGCAGCCCGCCGGGACTAGCCTACGAGCAGTACTTC. Its translation: CASSPPGLAYEQYF.

This clone was seen only once. The chain uses TRBV10-3 and TRBJ2-3; D possibly corresponds to TRBD1 (5 bases). V dropped 10 bases and J dropped 0 bases, with 17 bases sitting between them. Germline V gives CDR1 ENHRY, CDR2 SYGVKD. The CDR3 has 15 residues. This CDR3 reads CATEPQGGSTDTQYF. For the CDR3, the DNA is TGTGCCACCGAGCCCCAGGGTGGGAGCACAGATACGCAGTATTTT.